These 26 T cell receptor beta chains originate from one sample sequenced in a study of T-cell reconstitution after alpha-beta-depleted transplantation in children. A TCRbeta library incorporating unique molecular identifiers was prepared. TCRdb independently ran MiXCR on the PCR reads; one entry per CDR3 protein. This sample carries 60,000 to 70,000 distinct CDR3 sequences, 4.9% of them seen once, and the ten largest clones take approximately 20%. Sequenced here: PBMCs, mostly from graft donor cells, sampled 180 days after TCRalphabeta/CD19-depleted stem cell transplant. The source of these receptors is a boy under two years old who had a stem cell transplant for acute myeloid leukemia, so the T cells may come from the graft donor.

This clonotype was picked up many times. This chain joins TRBV20-1 and TRBJ1-1; D gene ambiguous. Per the germline V gene, CDR1 is DFQATT and CDR2 is SNEGSKA (reference sequence). This CDR3 comprises 11 residues. The germline V and J ends were trimmed by 1 base and 3 bases, with 3 bases remaining between them. DNA of the CDR3: TGCAGTGCTAGAGGACACACTGAAGCTTTCTTT. It yields the protein CSARGHTEAFF.

This clonotype was found many times. The chain employs TRBV3-1 and TRBJ2-1; D call uncertain. The CDR3 runs 13 residues. V lost 6 bases and J 6 bases, leaving 12 bases between the germline ends. The germline V gene has CDR1 LGHDT and CDR2 YNNKEL (reference sequence). CDR3 region: CASSLPGSNEQFF. CDR3 coding DNA: TGTGCCAGCAGTCTCCCCGGGTCCAATGAGCAGTTCTTC.

This clonotype was found many times. Here the CDR3 reads CASSADRETEAFF. CDR3 nucleotides: TGCGCCAGCAGCGCAGACAGGGAGACTGAAGCTTTCTTT. The chain has TRBV5-1 and TRBJ1-1; 7 bases are a match to TRBD1. CDR1 SGHRS and CDR2 YFSETQ come from the germline V gene. V was clipped by 4 bases and J by 5 bases; unmatched bases: 5. The length of the CDR3 is 13 residues.

This clonotype was recorded many times. This chain connects TRBV14 to TRBJ1-1; D perhaps matches TRBD1 (6 bases). Germline V gene lookup returns CDR1 SGHDN and CDR2 FVKESK. The CDR3 has 16 amino acids. The V end lost 2 bases, the J end lost 1 base, and 14 bases lay between the germline ends. CDR3 DNA sequence: TGTGCCAGCAGCCAACCGACAGGCTGGAGGAACACTGAAGCTTTCTTT. Translating it yields CASSQPTGWRNTEAFF.

Many counts were recorded for this clonotype. This chain joins TRBV11-2 and TRBJ2-5, with D tentatively TRBD2 (6 bases). The germline gives CDR1 SGHAT, CDR2 FQNNGV. Trimming left V 2 bases short and J 4 bases short, with 14 bases between. The CDR3 is 15 residues long. The chain's CDR3 is CASSLKPLASETQYF. As DNA, the CDR3 is TGTGCCAGCAGCTTAAAACCACTAGCTTCAGAGACCCAGTACTTC.

This clonotype was recorded at least ten times. The chain links TRBV5-1 to TRBJ2-6, with 11 positions matching TRBD2. The germline V gene has CDR1 SGHRS and CDR2 YFSETQ. With 3 bases clipped from V and 0 bases from J, the junction kept 5 bases outside the gene matches. The CDR3 consists of 18 residues. DNA for the CDR3: TGCGCCAGCAGCTCACTAGCGGGGGTCAACTCTGGGGCCAACGTCCTGACTTTC. This gives the protein CASSSLAGVNSGANVLTF.

This clonotype has ten or more counts. The J gene is TRBJ2-1, the V gene TRBV3-1, with 8 bases lining up with TRBD1. The CDR3 length is 13 residues. V gave up 5 bases and J gave up 10 bases; unmatched junction bases: 7. The germline CDR1 and CDR2 sequences are LGHDT and YNNKEL (reference sequence). The CDR3: CASSSQGAGEQFF. In DNA form, the CDR3 reads TGTGCCAGCAGCTCTCAGGGGGCGGGGGAGCAGTTCTTC.

This clonotype was detected ten times or more. The chain carries TRBV5-5 and TRBJ1-1, with D uncertain. In germline, CDR1 is SGHKS, CDR2 YYEKEE (reference sequence). CDR3 length: 15 residues. V lost 1 base, J lost 4 bases, and 14 bases lay in between. Written as DNA, the CDR3 is TGTGCCAGCAGCTTGCCCCGGAACCCGGGCACTGAAGCTTTCTTT. It is translated as CASSLPRNPGTEAFF.

This clonotype was recorded at least ten times. The chain couples TRBV6-5 to TRBJ1-1; D remains ambiguous. V dropped 9 bases and J dropped 4 bases, with 24 bases sitting between them. From germline, CDR1 is MNHEY and CDR2 SVGAGI. This CDR3 region has 16 residues. CDR3 DNA sequence: TGTGCCAGTCACACCGCAGGAGGTCCCCGAAGCACTGAAGCTTTCTTT. Its protein product is CASHTAGGPRSTEAFF.

This clonotype was detected many times. This chain joins TRBV10-3 and TRBJ1-2; no clear D. The CDR3 runs to 14 residues. Per the germline V gene, CDR1 is ENHRY and CDR2 is SYGVKD. V was shortened by 7 bases and J by 0 bases, with 12 bases between the two germline ends. Here the CDR3 reads CAIKGLEANYGYTF. CDR3 sequence (DNA): TGTGCCATCAAAGGACTGGAAGCTAACTATGGCTACACCTTC.

This clonotype was found many times. The J gene is TRBJ1-1, the V gene TRBV12-3 or TRBV12-4, with TRBD1 identical over 7 bases. Trimming took 5 bases from V and 5 from J; bases not matched to a gene: 8. The CDR3 extends over 14 amino acids. CDR3 in amino acids: CASSIQGRNTEAFF. In nucleotides, the CDR3 is TGTGCCAGCAGTATACAGGGGCGAAATACTGAAGCTTTCTTT.

This clonotype was seen repeatedly, ten times or more. This chain joins TRBV19 and TRBJ2-3, with no clear D. This CDR3 contains 13 residues. The germline V gene has CDR1 LNHDA and CDR2 SQIVND (reference sequence). The ends were cut back, 3 bases at V and 3 bases at J, with 7 bases in the middle. The CDR3 reads CASSIGGTDTQYF. The CDR3 bases are TGTGCCAGTAGTATCGGCGGTACAGATACGCAGTATTTT.

The sample holds many counts of this clonotype. This sequence joins TRBV4-2 and TRBJ2-2; D is ambiguous. V gave up 3 bases and J gave up 1 base, with 9 bases separating them. CDR1 and CDR2 from the germline V gene are LGHNA and YNFKEQ. The CDR3 spans 15 residues. The CDR3: CASSHDAVNTGELFF. The CDR3 coding sequence is TGTGCCAGCAGCCATGACGCGGTGAACACCGGGGAGCTGTTTTTT.

This clonotype occurred many times. The chain couples TRBV12-3 or TRBV12-4 to TRBJ1-1; 12 bases fit TRBD1. V lost 5 bases and J lost 7; bases outside the gene matches: 5. The CDR3 has 14 amino acids. The CDR3 is CASSRDRGQNEAFF. CDR3 DNA sequence: TGTGCCAGCAGTAGGGACAGGGGGCAGAATGAAGCTTTCTTT.

This clonotype occurred many times. The rearrangement links TRBV5-1 to TRBJ1-2; 8 bases are a match to TRBD1. In germline, CDR1 is SGHRS, CDR2 YFSETQ. CDR3 length equals 16 residues. Trimming removed 0 bases from V and 4 bases from J; junction bases left unmatched: 8. The CDR3 is CASSLGPDREFYGYTF. In nucleotides, the CDR3 is TGCGCCAGCAGCTTGGGACCGGACAGGGAGTTCTATGGCTACACCTTC.

This clonotype was observed at least ten times. The V gene is TRBV5-1, the J gene TRBJ2-2; 8 nucleotides agree with TRBD2. In germline, CDR1 is SGHRS, CDR2 YFSETQ. V trimming: 3 bases; J trimming: 10 bases; junction bases outside the gene matches: 11. This CDR3 is 15 amino acids long. The CDR3 sequence is CASSSGPGGREELFF. The CDR3 DNA follows: TGCGCCAGCAGCTCCGGGCCGGGGGGGCGGGAGGAGCTGTTTTTT.

The chain couples TRBV12-3 or TRBV12-4 to TRBJ2-3; the D is unclear. The CDR3 is 14 amino acids. Trimming removed 5 bases from V and 1 base from J, with 10 bases in between. The CDR3 sequence is CASSPVWGTDTQYF. The CDR3 DNA sequence: TGTGCCAGCAGTCCCGTTTGGGGCACAGATACGCAGTATTTT.

The gene calls are TRBV5-1 and TRBJ2-1; D unclear. CDR3 length equals 14 residues. The V gene lost 7 bases and the J gene lost 8 bases, with 19 bases spanning the gap. Germline V gene lookup returns CDR1 SGHRS and CDR2 YFSETQ. DNA for the CDR3: TGCGCCAGCGCCCTGGAACAGCCCGAAGATGAGCAGTTCTTC. This encodes CASALEQPEDEQFF.

This clonotype has a count of ten or more. DNA of the CDR3: TGCGCCAGCAGCCAAGATTACTCCGCTGGGAAATCCCGCTACACCTTC. Amino acid sequence: CASSQDYSAGKSRYTF. The V call is TRBV4-3, the J call TRBJ1-2; D unresolved. CDR3 length: 16 residues. Trimming shortened V by 0 bases and J by 9 bases, and 20 bases separated the two germline ends. Germline assignment: CDR1 LGHNA and CDR2 YSLEER.

In its sample, this clonotype was seen many times. This sequence joins TRBV3-1 and TRBJ2-2; D is tentatively TRBD1 or TRBD2 (5 bases each). This CDR3 contains 15 residues. Germline V gene sequence: CDR1 LGHDT, CDR2 YNNKEL (reference sequence). V lost 4 bases, J lost 7 bases, and 16 bases lay in between. The CDR3: CASSRSGRTGGELFF. In DNA form, the CDR3 reads TGTGCCAGCAGCCGATCGGGACGGACCGGCGGGGAGCTGTTTTTT.

This clonotype was detected ten times or more. This rearrangement joins TRBV4-3 to TRBJ2-3; 7 bases match TRBD2. Germline V gene data show CDR1 as LGHNA and CDR2 as YSLEER. V lost 1 base and J lost 2; bases outside the gene matches: 6. The CDR3 is 16 residues long. The CDR3 DNA reads TGCGCCAGCAGCCAAGGACCAGCGGGGACCACAGATACGCAGTATTTT. Translation: CASSQGPAGTTDTQYF.

V gene TRBV27 combines with J gene TRBJ1-5; D might be TRBD1 (5 bases). Looked up from germline, CDR1 is MNHEY and CDR2 is SMNVEV (reference sequence). This CDR3 has 14 residues. Deletions cut 10 bases from V and 0 bases from J, with 13 bases between. As DNA, the CDR3 is TGTGCCACCCGGGACCTTATTAGCAATCAGCCCCAGCATTTT. Translation: CATRDLISNQPQHF.

This clonotype was seen at least ten times. This chain uses TRBV5-1 with TRBJ2-2, with D tentatively TRBD1 (6 bases). Germline values: CDR1 SGHRS, CDR2 YFSETQ. The length of the CDR3 is 15 residues. Trimming took 7 bases from V and 5 from J, leaving 18 bases between them. This chain's CDR3 is CASGPEQGWTGELFF. Here the CDR3 DNA reads TGCGCCAGCGGGCCGGAACAGGGTTGGACCGGGGAGCTGTTTTTT.

There are many counts of this clonotype. A junction end diverges from the germline sequence, so it may reflect a read error. V gene TRBV25-1 combines with J gene TRBJ1-2; D is unclear. The CDR3 has 12 residues. CDR1 and CDR2 from the germline V gene are MGHDK and SYGVNS. The CDR3 region has the DNA TGTGCCAGCAATGAAGGGAACTATGGCTACACCTTC. As protein: CASNEGNYGYTF.

J is TRBJ1-5 and V is TRBV6-2 or TRBV6-3; 8 bases line up with TRBD1. Trimming at V came to 5 bases and at J to 10 bases, leaving 13 bases not matched to a gene. This CDR3 is built from 15 residues. The germline V gene has CDR1 MNHEY and CDR2 SVGEGT. This CDR3 reads CASSAAGQDRGPQHF. The CDR3 DNA reads TGTGCCAGCAGTGCAGCGGGACAGGACCGGGGACCCCAGCATTTT.

The table lists this clonotype with many counts. The chain couples TRBV7-2 to TRBJ2-1; D possibly corresponds to TRBD2 (6 bases). Germline V gives CDR1 SGHTA, CDR2 FQGNSA. Trimming pared 7 bases from V and 9 bases from J, leaving 19 bases between. The CDR3 consists of 14 residues. The CDR3: CASTLTGGAFEQFF. The CDR3, as DNA: TGTGCCAGCACCTTGACCGGGGGAGCCTTTGAGCAGTTCTTC.